This T cell receptor (beta chain) was documented in a study of early T cells in non-severe SARS-CoV-2 infection. Study overall: Bulk RNA from unsorted whole blood was sequenced; chains were unpaired. Study-wide results and limits: The matching step, a VDJdb search, favored anti-spike CD8 responses and missed private and CD4 specificities.

The TCR library protocol attached unique molecular identifiers to the individual cDNA molecules. Using its own MiXCR run on the 5' RACE reads, TCRdb lists one record per CDR3 protein. Counted here are about 50,000 distinct CDR3 sequences, approximately 8.5% occurring once; the ten biggest clones make up just under 15%. The germline gives CDR1 MDHEN, CDR2 SYDVKM. The length of the CDR3 is 14 residues. V was trimmed by 1 base and J by 3 bases, leaving 9 bases between them. This clonotype was recorded many times. Its target is unknown. The gene calls are TRBV28 and TRBJ1-1; no firm D call. The sample was whole blood. The receptor was derived from an adult who was a healthcare worker with PCR-confirmed SARS-CoV-2 infection or an uninfected control (not recorded which). CDR3 protein: CASSLSLGYTEAFF. CDR3 nucleotide sequence: TGTGCCAGCAGTTTATCATTGGGTTACACTGAAGCTTTCTTT.